The 15 T cell receptor beta chains given below trace back to one sample, sequenced in a study of control samples from healthy donors and cancer patients. Profiling relied on immunoSEQ multiplex PCR, and the TCRdb table lists in-frame clones only, not all of them. The sample has about 85,000 clones, just over 90% seen once; the top ten hold under 4%. What was sequenced was blood. Source of these receptors: a woman aged 18-29 years in good health.

CDR3 nucleotide sequence: TGTGCCAGCAGCAAAGGAAGTCAAGTCTATCAGCCCCAGCATTTT. Its translation: CASSKGSQVYQPQHF. J is TRBJ1-5 and V is TRBV6-5; D is undetermined. V shed 6 bases and J shed 5 bases, with 17 bases lying between them. The CDR3 is 15 residues long. Germline V gene lookup returns CDR1 MNHEY and CDR2 SVGAGI.

V gene TRBV19 combines with J gene TRBJ1-5; the D gene is possibly TRBD1 (6 bases). Germline values: CDR1 LNHDA, CDR2 SQIVND (reference sequence). Trimming took 6 bases from V and 5 from J, leaving 17 bases between them. The CDR3 runs 15 residues. CDR3 DNA sequence: TGTGCCAGTAGGTCTCCAGGGGTATTGGATCAGCCCCAGCATTTT. This codes for CASRSPGVLDQPQHF.

V gene TRBV18 combines with J gene TRBJ1-2; 10 bases fit TRBD1. The V gene's germline CDR1 is KGHSH and CDR2 LQKENI. This CDR3 region has 14 residues. The V segment lost 9 bases and the J segment 6 bases; nucleotides outside the gene matches: 10. The CDR3 loop is CASAKTGGEDGYTF. The CDR3 bases are TGTGCCAGTGCAAAGACAGGGGGCGAGGATGGCTACACCTTC.

The V gene is TRBV5-1, the J gene TRBJ1-4; D gene ambiguous. The CDR3 runs to 14 residues. V gave up 4 bases and J gave up 4 bases, with 11 bases separating them. Germline assignment: CDR1 SGHRS and CDR2 YFSETQ. CDR3 DNA: TGCGCCAGCAGCATGACATGGGTTAATGAAAAACTGTTTTTT. Translated: CASSMTWVNEKLFF.

J is TRBJ2-3 and V is TRBV9, with D perhaps matching TRBD1 or TRBD2 (7 bases each). This CDR3 comprises 18 residues. The germline V gene encodes CDR1 SGDLS and CDR2 YYNGEE. V dropped 4 bases and J dropped 0 bases, with 21 bases sitting between them. The CDR3 sequence is CASSPQGGGTFSTDTQYF. The DNA of the CDR3 is TGTGCCAGCAGCCCCCAGGGGGGGGGAACCTTCAGCACAGATACGCAGTATTTT.

The chain employs TRBV24-1 and TRBJ1-2; the D is unclear. The V end lost 9 bases, the J end lost 3 bases, and 7 bases lay between the germline ends. This CDR3 spans 11 amino acids. Germline lookup yields CDR1 KGHDR and CDR2 SFDVKD. The CDR3 bases are TGTGCCACCGGGAGGGACTATGGCTACACCTTC. Encoded protein: CATGRDYGYTF.

The rearrangement links TRBV19 to TRBJ2-6; D possibly uses TRBD1 or TRBD2 (5 bases each). V was pared by 7 bases and J by 0 bases, with 16 bases between. Germline V lookup: CDR1 LNHDA, CDR2 SQIVND (reference sequence). There are 17 residues in the CDR3. The CDR3 bases are TGTGCCAGTACAGGGACGGACGACCCCTCTGGGGCCAACGTCCTGACTTTC. Protein product: CASTGTDDPSGANVLTF.

The chain has TRBV2 and TRBJ2-2; D ambiguous. The germline V gene has CDR1 SNHLY and CDR2 FYNNEI. The CDR3 has 16 amino acids. V shed 4 bases and J shed 3 bases, with 15 bases lying between them. CDR3 amino acids: CASSGLGRRDTGELFF. Written as DNA, the CDR3 is TGTGCCAGCAGTGGCCTGGGTCGACGGGACACCGGGGAGCTGTTTTTT.

Only one count was recorded for this clone. V gene TRBV7-6 combines with J gene TRBJ1-2, with TRBD1 matching over 10 bases. J was trimmed by 8 bases and V by 5 bases; bases with no gene match: 8. This CDR3 has 14 residues. Looked up from germline, CDR1 is SGHVS and CDR2 is FNYEAQ. The CDR3 sequence: CASSGPGTGDGYTF. The CDR3 DNA is TGTGCCAGCAGCGGTCCCGGGACAGGGGACGGCTACACCTTC.

The chain joins TRBV5-4 to TRBJ1-1; no clear D. This CDR3 has 14 amino acids. Germline-derived CDR1 and CDR2 are SGHNT and YYREEE (reference sequence). Between the trimmed V and J ends, which lost 0 bases and 1 base, there was a span of 7 bases. The CDR3 DNA sequence: TGTGCCAGCAGCTTGGGACGGTCGAACACTGAAGCTTTCTTT. This translates into CASSLGRSNTEAFF.

This clone occurred once. This sequence joins TRBV7-9 and TRBJ2-7; 7 bases are shared with TRBD1. With V trimmed by 1 base and J by 5 bases, 2 bases remained unmatched. CDR1 and CDR2 (germline): SEHNR, FQNEAQ (reference sequence). CDR3 size: 13 residues. The CDR3 region is CASSLEGQHEQYF. The CDR3 DNA reads TGTGCCAGCAGCTTAGAGGGACAGCACGAGCAGTACTTC. The complete variable domain, with remaining parts taken from reference TRBV7-9 and TRBJ2-7, reads DTGVSQNPRHKITKRGQNVTFRCDPISEHNRLYWYRQTLGQGPEFLTYFQNEAQLEKSRLLSDRFSAERPKGSFSTLEIQRTEQGDSAMYLCASSLEGQHEQYFGPGTRLTVT.

CDR3: CASSGRQGRFTNEKLFF. The CDR3 coding sequence is TGTGCCAGCAGTGGAAGACAGGGTAGATTCACTAATGAAAAACTGTTTTTT. The chain uses TRBV27 and TRBJ1-4; 7 nucleotides align to TRBD1. Germline V gives CDR1 MNHEY, CDR2 SMNVEV (reference sequence). V shed 5 bases and J 2 bases; nucleotides not matched to a gene: 11. The CDR3 is made up of 17 amino acids.

The CDR3 region has the DNA TGTGCCAGCAGTTACTTGGCTAGCGGGGGGGCTGAGCAGTTCTTC. Its protein product is CASSYLASGGAEQFF. V gene TRBV6-5 combines with J gene TRBJ2-1, with 12 bases matching TRBD2. The CDR3 consists of 15 residues. Trimming cost V 1 base and J 9 bases; bases outside gene matches: 4. The germline CDR1 and CDR2 sequences are MNHEY and SVGAGI.

The chain recombines TRBV5-1 with TRBJ2-3; TRBD1 is a possible D gene (6 bases). CDR3 size: 15 residues. The V end lost 3 bases, the J end lost 0 bases, and 11 bases lay between the germline ends. Germline V gene lookup returns CDR1 SGHRS and CDR2 YFSETQ. The CDR3 region has the DNA TGCGCCAGCAGCTCGGACAGAACTAGCACAGATACGCAGTATTTT. The encoded protein is CASSSDRTSTDTQYF.

The rearrangement uses TRBV2 and TRBJ1-2, with a tentative D call TRBD1 (6 bases). Germline values: CDR1 SNHLY, CDR2 FYNNEI. V was cut by 6 bases and J by 8 bases, with 19 bases left in between. The CDR3 is 14 amino acids. The CDR3 DNA follows: TGTGCCAGCAGACGGACAGCCTTTCTAATGGGCTACACCTTC. As protein: CASRRTAFLMGYTF. The entire variable domain, with the rest obtained from reference TRBV2 and TRBJ1-2, is as follows: EPEVTQTPSHQVTQMGQEVILRCVPISNHLYFYWYRQILGQKVEFLVSFYNNEISEKSEIFDDQFSVERPDGSNFTLKIRSTKLEDSAMYFCASRRTAFLMGYTFGSGTRLTVV.